A single T cell receptor (beta chain) is shown here with its context. The data belong to a study of blood T cell repertoires in COVID-19. The overall study: Donors in the United States, Italy and Spain gave samples during acute or convalescent COVID-19.

The repertoire was sequenced with immunoSEQ multiplex PCR; TCRdb's copy has only in-frame clones and lacks some. Among about 76,000 clones listed, 70% to 90% were seen once. This sequence originates from a man between 60 and 75 years old with COVID-19, enrolled during active disease. The material sequenced was peripheral blood.

CDR3 residues: CASSPGTAYNEQFF. In nucleotides, the CDR3 is TGTGCCAGCTCACCGGGGACAGCCTACAATGAGCAGTTCTTC. This rearrangement joins TRBV18 to TRBJ2-1; 7 bases are a match to TRBD1. The CDR3 sequence is 14 residues long. Germline values: CDR1 KGHSH, CDR2 LQKENI. J lost 2 bases, V lost 3 bases, and 1 base had no gene match.